This TCR beta chain was captured by sequencing in a study of shared clonotypes between healthy human individuals. Assay: immunoSEQ multiplex PCR; the TCRdb copy retains only in-frame clones and omits some. In the table there are around 620,000 clones, about 95% of which are singletons. Naive CD8 cells were CD45RO-negative, positively selected for CCR7, excluding terminally differentiated effector memory CD45RA+ cells. The trim removed 5 bases at V and 14 bases at J, leaving 10 bases unmatched. Germline loops: CDR1 SGHVS, CDR2 FNYEAQ. This CDR3 has 12 residues. This sequence originates from a young woman in good health. The chain links TRBV7-6 to TRBJ2-3; 7 nucleotides align to TRBD2. Material for sequencing was naive CD8+ T cells sorted from blood. CDR3 in amino acids: CASSKPTSLLYF. The CDR3 bases are TGTGCCAGCAGCAAACCGACTAGCTTATTGTATTTT.